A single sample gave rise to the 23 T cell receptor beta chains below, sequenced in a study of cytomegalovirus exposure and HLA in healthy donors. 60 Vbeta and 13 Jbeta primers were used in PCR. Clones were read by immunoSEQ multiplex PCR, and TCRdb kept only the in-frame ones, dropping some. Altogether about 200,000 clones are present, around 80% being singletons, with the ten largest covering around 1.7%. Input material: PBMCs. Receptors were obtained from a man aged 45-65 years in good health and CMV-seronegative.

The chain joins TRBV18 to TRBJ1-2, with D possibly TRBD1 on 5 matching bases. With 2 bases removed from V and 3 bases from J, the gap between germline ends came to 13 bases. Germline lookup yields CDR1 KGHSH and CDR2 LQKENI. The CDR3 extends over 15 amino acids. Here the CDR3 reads CASSPAGRSDYGYTF. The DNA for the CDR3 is TGTGCCAGCTCACCAGCAGGGCGCTCGGACTATGGCTACACCTTC.

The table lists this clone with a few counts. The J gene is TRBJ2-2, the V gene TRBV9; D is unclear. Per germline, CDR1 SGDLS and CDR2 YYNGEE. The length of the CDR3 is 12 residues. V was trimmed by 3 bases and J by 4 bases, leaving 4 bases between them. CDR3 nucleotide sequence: TGTGCCAGCAGCGCTCTCACCGGGGAGCTGTTTTTT. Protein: CASSALTGELFF.

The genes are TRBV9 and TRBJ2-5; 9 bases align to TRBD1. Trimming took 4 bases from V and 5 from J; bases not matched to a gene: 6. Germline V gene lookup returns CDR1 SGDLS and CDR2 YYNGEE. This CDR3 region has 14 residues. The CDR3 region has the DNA TGTGCCAGCAGCTCCGGACAGGGGTTGGAGACCCAGTACTTC. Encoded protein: CASSSGQGLETQYF.

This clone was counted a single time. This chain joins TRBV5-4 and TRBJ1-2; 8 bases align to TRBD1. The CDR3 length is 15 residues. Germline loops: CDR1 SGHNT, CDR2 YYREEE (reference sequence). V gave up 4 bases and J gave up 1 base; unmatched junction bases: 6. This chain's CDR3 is CASSERDRGNYGYTF. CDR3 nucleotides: TGTGCCAGCAGCGAGAGAGACAGGGGTAACTATGGCTACACCTTC.

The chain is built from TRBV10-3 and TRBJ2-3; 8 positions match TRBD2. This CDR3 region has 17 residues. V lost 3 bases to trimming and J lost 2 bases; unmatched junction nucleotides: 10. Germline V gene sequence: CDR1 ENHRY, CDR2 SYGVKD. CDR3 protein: CAISDKREFPFTDTQYF. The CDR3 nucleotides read TGTGCCATCAGTGATAAGCGGGAGTTCCCCTTCACAGATACGCAGTATTTT.

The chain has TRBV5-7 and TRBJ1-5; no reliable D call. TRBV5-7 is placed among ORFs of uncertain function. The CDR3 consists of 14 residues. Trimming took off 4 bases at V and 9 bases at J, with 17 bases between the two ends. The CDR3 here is CASSPVRAPRPQHF. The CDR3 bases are TGTGCCAGCAGCCCGGTAAGAGCGCCCCGGCCCCAGCATTTT.

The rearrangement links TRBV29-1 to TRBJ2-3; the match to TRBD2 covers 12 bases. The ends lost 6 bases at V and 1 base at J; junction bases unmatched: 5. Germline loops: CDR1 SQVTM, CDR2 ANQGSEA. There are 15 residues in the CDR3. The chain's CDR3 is CSVAGLAGRTDTQYF. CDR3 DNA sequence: TGCAGCGTGGCCGGACTAGCGGGACGCACAGATACGCAGTATTTT.

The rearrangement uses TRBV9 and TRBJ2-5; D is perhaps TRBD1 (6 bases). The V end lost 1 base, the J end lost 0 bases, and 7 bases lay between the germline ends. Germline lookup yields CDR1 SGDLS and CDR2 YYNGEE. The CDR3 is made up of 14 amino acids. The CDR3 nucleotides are TGTGCCAGCAGCGTACGGACAGACCAAGAGACCCAGTACTTC. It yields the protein CASSVRTDQETQYF.

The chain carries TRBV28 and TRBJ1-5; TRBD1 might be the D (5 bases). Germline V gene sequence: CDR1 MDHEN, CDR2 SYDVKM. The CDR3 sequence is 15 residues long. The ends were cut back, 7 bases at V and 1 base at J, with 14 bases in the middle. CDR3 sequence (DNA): TGTGCCAGCATTCTAGGGGCAGGGAGCAATCAGCCCCAGCATTTT. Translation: CASILGAGSNQPQHF. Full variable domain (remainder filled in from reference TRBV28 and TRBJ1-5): DVKVTQSSRYLVKRTGEKVFLECVQDMDHENMFWYRQDPGLGLRLIYFSYDVKMKEKGDIPEGYSVSREKKERFSLILESASTNQTSMYLCASILGAGSNQPQHFGDGTRLSIL.

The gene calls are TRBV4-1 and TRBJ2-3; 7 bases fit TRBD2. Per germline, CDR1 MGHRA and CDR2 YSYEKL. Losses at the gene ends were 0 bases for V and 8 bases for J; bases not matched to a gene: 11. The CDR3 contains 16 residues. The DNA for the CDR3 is TGCGCCAGCAGCCAAGAAGGGCTAGCGGCTTCAGGTACGCAGTATTTT. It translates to CASSQEGLAASGTQYF.

The CDR3 bases are TGCGCCAGCAGTCGACTTGGGACAGGGGGCAATAGGTCGAACACCGGGGAGCTGTTTTTT. Amino acid sequence: CASSRLGTGGNRSNTGELFF. The V and J genes are TRBV23-1 and TRBJ2-2; TRBD1 matches 12 bases. TRBV23-1 is treated as an ORF (open reading frame) with a function not yet certain. The CDR3 runs to 20 residues. V gave up 4 bases and J gave up 0 bases; unmatched junction bases: 12.

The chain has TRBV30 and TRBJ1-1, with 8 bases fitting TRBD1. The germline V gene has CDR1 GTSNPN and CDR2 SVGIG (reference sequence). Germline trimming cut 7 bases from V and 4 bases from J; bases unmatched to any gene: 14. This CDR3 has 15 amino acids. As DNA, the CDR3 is TGTGCCTCCGACCTGACAGGGGCCCGGGGCACTGAAGCTTTCTTT. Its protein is CASDLTGARGTEAFF.

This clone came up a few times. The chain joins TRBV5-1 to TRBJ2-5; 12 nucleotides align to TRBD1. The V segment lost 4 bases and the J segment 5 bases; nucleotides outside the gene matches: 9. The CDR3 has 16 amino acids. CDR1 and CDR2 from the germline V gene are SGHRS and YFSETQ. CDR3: CASSVGGTGGRETQYF. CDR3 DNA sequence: TGCGCCAGCAGCGTAGGTGGGACAGGGGGCCGGGAGACCCAGTACTTC.

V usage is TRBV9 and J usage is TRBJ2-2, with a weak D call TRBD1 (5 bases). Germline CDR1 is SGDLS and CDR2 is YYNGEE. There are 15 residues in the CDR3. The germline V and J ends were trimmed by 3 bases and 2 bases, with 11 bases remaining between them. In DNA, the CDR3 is TGTGCCAGCAGCGCCATAACAGGCAACACCGGGGAGCTGTTTTTT. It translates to CASSAITGNTGELFF.

CDR3 sequence reads: CAISESAGEDQETQYF. For the CDR3, the DNA is TGTGCCATCAGTGAGTCCGCAGGGGAAGACCAAGAGACCCAGTACTTC. The chain recombines TRBV10-3 with TRBJ2-5; a possible D gene is TRBD1 (6 bases). V was trimmed by 0 bases and J by 0 bases, leaving 11 bases between them. The CDR3 extends over 16 amino acids. In germline, CDR1 is ENHRY, CDR2 SYGVKD.

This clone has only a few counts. CDR3 DNA: TGTGCCAGCAGCTTGGCCTTGAACACTGAAGCTTTCTTT. This encodes CASSLALNTEAFF. The rearrangement joins TRBV5-4 to TRBJ1-1; the D is unclear. The V and J ends lost 0 bases and 0 bases respectively, with 3 bases between them. CDR1 and CDR2 (germline): SGHNT, YYREEE (reference sequence). CDR3 length equals 13 residues. The variable domain in full, with the rest retrieved from reference TRBV5-4 and TRBJ1-1, is ETGVTQSPTHLIKTRGQQVTLRCSSQSGHNTVSWYQQALGQGPQFIFQYYREEENGRGNFPPRFSGLQFPNYSSELNVNALELDDSALYLCASSLALNTEAFFGQGTRLTVV.

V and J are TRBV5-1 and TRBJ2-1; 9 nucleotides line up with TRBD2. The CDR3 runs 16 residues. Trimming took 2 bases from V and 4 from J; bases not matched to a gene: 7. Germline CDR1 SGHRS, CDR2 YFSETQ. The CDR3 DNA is TGCGCCAGCAGCTTAAATCTAGCGGGATATTACAATGAGCAGTTCTTC. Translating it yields CASSLNLAGYYNEQFF.

CDR3 in amino acids: CASSPFNTEAFF. CDR3 bases: TGTGCCAGCAGCCCCTTTAACACTGAAGCTTTCTTT. The genes are TRBV11-1 and TRBJ1-1, with D hard to call. Germline V lookup: CDR1 SGHAT, CDR2 FQDESV (reference sequence). Trimming left V 5 bases short and J 2 bases short, with 6 bases between. The CDR3 spans 12 residues.

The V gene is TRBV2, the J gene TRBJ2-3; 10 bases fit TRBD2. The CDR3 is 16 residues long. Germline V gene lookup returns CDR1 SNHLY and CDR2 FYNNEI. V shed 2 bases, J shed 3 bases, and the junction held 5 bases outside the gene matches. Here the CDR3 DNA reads TGTGCCAGCAGTGAAAGCCCGACTAGCGGGACAGATACGCAGTATTTT. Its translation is CASSESPTSGTDTQYF.

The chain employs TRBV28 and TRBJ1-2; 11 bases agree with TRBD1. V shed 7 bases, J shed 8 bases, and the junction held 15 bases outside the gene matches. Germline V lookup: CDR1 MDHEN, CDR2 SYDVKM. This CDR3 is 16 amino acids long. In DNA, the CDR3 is TGTGCCAGCACCAAAAGGGGACAGGGGGAACTGCGGGGCTACACCTTC. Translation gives CASTKRGQGELRGYTF.

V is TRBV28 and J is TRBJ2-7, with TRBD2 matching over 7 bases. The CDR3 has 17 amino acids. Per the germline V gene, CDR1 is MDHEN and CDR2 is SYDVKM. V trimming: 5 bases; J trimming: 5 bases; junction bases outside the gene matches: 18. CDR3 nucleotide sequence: TGTGCCAGCAGTCCGCCGAGTTTTGGGGGAGGGCCCCACGAGCAGTACTTC. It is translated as CASSPPSFGGGPHEQYF.

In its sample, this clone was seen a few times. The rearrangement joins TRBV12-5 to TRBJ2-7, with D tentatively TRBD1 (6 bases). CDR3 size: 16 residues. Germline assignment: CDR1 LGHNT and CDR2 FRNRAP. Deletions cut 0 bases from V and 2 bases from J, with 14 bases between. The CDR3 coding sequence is TGTGCTAGTGGTTTGGTCAGGGGCCCACTAGCCTACGAGCAGTACTTC. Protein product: CASGLVRGPLAYEQYF. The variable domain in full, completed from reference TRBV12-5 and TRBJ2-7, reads DARVTQTPRHKVTEMGQEVTMRCQPILGHNTVFWYRQTMMQGLELLAYFRNRAPLDDSGMPKDRFSAEMPDATLATLKIQPSEPRDSAVYFCASGLVRGPLAYEQYFGPGTRLTVT.

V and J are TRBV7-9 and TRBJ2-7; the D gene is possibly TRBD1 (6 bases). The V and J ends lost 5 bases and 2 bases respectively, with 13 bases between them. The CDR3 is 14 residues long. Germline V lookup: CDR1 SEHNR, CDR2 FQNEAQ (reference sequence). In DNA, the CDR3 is TGTGCCAGCAGCCCCCTCTGGGACACCTACGAGCAGTACTTC. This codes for CASSPLWDTYEQYF.